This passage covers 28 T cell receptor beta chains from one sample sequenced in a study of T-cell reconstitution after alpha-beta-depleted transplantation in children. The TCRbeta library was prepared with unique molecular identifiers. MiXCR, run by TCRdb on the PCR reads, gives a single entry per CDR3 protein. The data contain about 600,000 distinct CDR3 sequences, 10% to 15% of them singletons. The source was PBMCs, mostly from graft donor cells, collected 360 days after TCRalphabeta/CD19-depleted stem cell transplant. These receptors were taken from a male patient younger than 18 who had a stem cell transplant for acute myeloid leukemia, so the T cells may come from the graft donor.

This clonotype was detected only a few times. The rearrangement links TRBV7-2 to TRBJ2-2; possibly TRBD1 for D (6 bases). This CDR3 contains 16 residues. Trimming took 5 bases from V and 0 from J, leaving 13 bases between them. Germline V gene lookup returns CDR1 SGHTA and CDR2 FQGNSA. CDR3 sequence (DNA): TGTGCCAGCAGCCGAACAGGGCCCGCGAACACCGGGGAGCTGTTTTTT. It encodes CASSRTGPANTGELFF.

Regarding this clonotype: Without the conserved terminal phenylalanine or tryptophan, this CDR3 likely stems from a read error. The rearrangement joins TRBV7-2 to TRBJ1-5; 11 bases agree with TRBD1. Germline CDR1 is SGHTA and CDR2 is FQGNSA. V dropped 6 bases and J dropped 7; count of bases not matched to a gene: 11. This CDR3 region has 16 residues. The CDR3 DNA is TGTGCCAGCAGATGGTCCGGGACAGGGGGTATGCAGCCCCAGCATTAT. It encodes CASRWSGTGGMQPQHY.

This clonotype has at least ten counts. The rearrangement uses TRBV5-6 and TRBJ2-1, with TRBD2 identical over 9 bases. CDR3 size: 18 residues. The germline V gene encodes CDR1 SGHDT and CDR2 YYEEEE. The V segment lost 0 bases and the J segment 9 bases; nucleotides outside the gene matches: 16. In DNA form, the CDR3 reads TGTGCCAGCAGCTTGGCGGGGCCTAGCGGGATAATGGGAAGTGAGCAGTTCTTC. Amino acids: CASSLAGPSGIMGSEQFF. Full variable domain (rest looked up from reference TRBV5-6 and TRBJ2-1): DAGVTQSPTHLIKTRGQQVTLRCSPKSGHDTVSWYQQALGQGPQFIFQYYEEEERQRGNFPDRFSGHQFPNYSSELNVNALLLGDSALYLCASSLAGPSGIMGSEQFFGPGTRLTVL.

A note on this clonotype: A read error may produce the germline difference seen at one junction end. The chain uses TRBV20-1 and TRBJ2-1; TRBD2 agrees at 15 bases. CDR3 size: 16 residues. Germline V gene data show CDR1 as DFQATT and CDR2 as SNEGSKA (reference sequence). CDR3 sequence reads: CCALGLAGGWYNEQFF. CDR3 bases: TGCTGTGCTCTGGGACTAGCGGGAGGATGGTACAATGAGCAGTTCTTC.

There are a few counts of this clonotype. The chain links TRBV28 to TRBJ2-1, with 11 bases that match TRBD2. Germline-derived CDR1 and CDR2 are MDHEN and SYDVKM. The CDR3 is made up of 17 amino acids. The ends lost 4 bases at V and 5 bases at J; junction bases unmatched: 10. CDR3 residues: CASSWPGLADIHNEQFF. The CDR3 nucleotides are TGTGCCAGCAGTTGGCCGGGACTAGCGGATATTCACAATGAGCAGTTCTTC.

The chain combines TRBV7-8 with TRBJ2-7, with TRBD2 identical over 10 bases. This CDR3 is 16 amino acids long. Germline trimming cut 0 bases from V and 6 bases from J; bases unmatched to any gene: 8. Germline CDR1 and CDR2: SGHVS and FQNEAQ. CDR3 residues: CASSLAGLAGVGEQYF. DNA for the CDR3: TGTGCCAGCAGCTTAGCGGGGCTAGCGGGAGTCGGCGAGCAGTACTTC.

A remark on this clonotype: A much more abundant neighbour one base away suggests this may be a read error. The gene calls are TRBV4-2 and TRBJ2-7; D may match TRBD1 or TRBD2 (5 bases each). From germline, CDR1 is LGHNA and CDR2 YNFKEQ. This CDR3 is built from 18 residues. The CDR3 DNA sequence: TGTGCCAGCAGCCATGATAAGGGGACGGGCTTCATCTCCTACGGGCAGTACTTC. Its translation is CASSHDKGTGFISYGQYF.

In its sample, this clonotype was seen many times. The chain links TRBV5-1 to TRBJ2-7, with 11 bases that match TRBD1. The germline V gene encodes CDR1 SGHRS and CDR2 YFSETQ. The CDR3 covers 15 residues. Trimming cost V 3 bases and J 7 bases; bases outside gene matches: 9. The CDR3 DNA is TGCGCCAGCAGCTCCTCCGGACAGGGGGCTTGGGAGCAGTACTTC. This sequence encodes CASSSSGQGAWEQYF.

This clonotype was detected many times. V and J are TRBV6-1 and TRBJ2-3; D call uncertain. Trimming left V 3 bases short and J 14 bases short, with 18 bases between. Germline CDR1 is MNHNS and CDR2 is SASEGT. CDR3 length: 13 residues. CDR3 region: CASSDPGSAKGYF. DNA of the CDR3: TGTGCCAGCAGTGATCCCGGCTCAGCGAAAGGGTATTTT.

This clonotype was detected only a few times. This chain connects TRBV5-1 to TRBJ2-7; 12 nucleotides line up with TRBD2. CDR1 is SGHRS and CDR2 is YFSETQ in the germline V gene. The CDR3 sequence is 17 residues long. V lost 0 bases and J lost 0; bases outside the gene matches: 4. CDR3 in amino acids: CASSLGLAGDLSYEQYF. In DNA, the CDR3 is TGCGCCAGCAGCTTGGGACTAGCGGGAGATCTCTCCTACGAGCAGTACTTC.

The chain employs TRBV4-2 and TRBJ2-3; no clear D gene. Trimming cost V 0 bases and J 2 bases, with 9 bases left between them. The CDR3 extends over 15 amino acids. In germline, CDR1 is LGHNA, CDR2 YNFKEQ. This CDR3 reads CASSQENGSTDTQYF. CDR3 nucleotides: TGTGCCAGCAGCCAAGAGAATGGTTCCACAGATACGCAGTATTTT.

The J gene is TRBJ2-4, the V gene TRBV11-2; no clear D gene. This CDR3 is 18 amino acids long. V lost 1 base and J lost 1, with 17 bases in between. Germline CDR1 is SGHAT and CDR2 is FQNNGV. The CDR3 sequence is CASSLVRVWEAAKNIQYF. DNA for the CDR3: TGTGCCAGCAGCTTAGTAAGGGTGTGGGAAGCCGCCAAAAACATTCAGTACTTC.

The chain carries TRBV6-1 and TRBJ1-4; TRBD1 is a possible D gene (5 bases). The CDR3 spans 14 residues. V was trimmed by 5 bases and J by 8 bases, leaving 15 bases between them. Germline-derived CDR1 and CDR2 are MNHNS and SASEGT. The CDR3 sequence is CASSPQGAIEKLFF. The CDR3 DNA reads TGTGCCAGCAGTCCACAAGGGGCCATCGAAAAACTGTTTTTT.

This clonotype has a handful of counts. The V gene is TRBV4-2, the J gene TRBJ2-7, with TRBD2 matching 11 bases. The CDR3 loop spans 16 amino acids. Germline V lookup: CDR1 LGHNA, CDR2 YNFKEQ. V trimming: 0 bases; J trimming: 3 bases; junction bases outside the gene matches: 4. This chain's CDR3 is CASSQEGTSGYYEQYF. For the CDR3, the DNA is TGTGCCAGCAGCCAAGAGGGGACTAGCGGATACTACGAGCAGTACTTC.

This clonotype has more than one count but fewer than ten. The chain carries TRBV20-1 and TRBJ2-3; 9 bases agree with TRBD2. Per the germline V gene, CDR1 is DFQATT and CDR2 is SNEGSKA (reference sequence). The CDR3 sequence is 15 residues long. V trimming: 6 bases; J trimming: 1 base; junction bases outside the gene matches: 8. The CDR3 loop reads CSARPGGRGTDTQYF. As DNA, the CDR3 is TGCAGTGCCCGACCCGGCGGGAGGGGCACAGATACGCAGTATTTT.

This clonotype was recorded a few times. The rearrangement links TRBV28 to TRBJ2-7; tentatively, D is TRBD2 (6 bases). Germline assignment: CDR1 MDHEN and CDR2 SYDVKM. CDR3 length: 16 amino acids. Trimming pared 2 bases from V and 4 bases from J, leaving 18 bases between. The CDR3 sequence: CASSLGLTPGDYEQYF. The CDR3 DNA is TGTGCCAGCAGTTTAGGACTAACTCCTGGGGATTACGAGCAGTACTTC.

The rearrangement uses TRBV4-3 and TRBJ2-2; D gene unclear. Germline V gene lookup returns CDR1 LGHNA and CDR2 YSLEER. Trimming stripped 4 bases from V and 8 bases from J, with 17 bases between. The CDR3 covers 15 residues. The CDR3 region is CASSLSADPLGELFF. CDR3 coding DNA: TGCGCCAGCAGCCTTTCGGCAGACCCTTTGGGGGAGCTGTTTTTT.

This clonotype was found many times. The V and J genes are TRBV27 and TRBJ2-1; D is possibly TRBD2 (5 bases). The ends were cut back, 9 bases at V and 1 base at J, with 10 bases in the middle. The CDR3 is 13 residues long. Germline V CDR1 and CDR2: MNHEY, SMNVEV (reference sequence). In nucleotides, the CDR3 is TGTGCCAGGTCTAGCCCTTCCTACAATGAGCAGTTCTTC. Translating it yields CARSSPSYNEQFF.

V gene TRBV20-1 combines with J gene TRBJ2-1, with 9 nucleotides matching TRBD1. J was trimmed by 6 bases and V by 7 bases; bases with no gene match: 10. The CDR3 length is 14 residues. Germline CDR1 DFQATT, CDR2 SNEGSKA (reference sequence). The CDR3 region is CSVVGQGRVNEQFF. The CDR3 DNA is TGCAGTGTTGTTGGACAGGGGCGTGTCAATGAGCAGTTCTTC.

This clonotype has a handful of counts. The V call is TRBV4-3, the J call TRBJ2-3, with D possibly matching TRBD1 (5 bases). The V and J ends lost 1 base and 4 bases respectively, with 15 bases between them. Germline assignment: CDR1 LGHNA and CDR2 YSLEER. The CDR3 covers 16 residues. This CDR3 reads CASSQVRGRDSDTQYF. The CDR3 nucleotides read TGCGCCAGCAGCCAAGTAAGGGGCAGGGATTCAGATACGCAGTATTTT.

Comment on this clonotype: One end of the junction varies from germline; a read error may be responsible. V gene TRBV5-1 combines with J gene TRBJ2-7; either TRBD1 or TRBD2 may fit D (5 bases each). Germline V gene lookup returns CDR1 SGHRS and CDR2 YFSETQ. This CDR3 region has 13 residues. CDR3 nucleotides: TGCGCCAGCAGCTTGGGAGGGGTGTACGAGGAGTACTTC. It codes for CASSLGGVYEEYF. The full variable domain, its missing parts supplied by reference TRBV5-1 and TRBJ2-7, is KAGVTQTPRYLIKTRGQQVTLSCSPISGHRSVSWYQQTPGQGLQFLFEYFSETQRNKGNFPGRFSGRQFSNSRSEMNVSTLELGDSALYLCASSLGGVYEEYFGPGTRLTVT.

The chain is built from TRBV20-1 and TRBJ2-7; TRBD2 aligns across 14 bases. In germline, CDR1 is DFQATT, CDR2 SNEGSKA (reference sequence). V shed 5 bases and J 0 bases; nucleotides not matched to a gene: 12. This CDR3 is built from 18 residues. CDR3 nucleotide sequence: TGCAGTGCTCCACCAGGACTAGCGGGAGGACCCTTCTCCTACGAGCAGTACTTC. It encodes CSAPPGLAGGPFSYEQYF.

CDR3 bases: TGTGCCAGCAGTTTATACTCGGACAGCCTTTTCAATTATGGCTACACCTTC. The encoded protein is CASSLYSDSLFNYGYTF. The genes are TRBV27 and TRBJ1-2; tentatively, D is TRBD1 (6 bases). CDR1 and CDR2 (germline): MNHEY, SMNVEV (reference sequence). This CDR3 spans 17 amino acids. Trimming removed 1 base from V and 5 bases from J, with 20 bases in between.

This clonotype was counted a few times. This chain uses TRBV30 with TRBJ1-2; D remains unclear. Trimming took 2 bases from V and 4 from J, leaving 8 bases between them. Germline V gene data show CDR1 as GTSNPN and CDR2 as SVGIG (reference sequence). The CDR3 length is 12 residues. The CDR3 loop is CAWSKEGYGYTF. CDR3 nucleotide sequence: TGTGCCTGGAGTAAAGAGGGCTATGGCTACACCTTC.

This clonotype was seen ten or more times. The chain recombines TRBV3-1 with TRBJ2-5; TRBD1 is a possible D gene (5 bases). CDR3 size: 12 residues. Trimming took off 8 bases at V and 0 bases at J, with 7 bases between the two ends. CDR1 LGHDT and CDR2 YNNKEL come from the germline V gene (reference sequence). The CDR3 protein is CASGQDQETQYF. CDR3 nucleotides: TGTGCCAGCGGACAAGACCAAGAGACCCAGTACTTC.

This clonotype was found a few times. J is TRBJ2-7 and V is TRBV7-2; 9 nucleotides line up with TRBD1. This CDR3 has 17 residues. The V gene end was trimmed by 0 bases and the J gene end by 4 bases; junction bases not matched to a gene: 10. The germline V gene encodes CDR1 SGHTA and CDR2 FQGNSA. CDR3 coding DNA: TGTGCCAGCAGCTTAGCCGGGGGGACAGGGCAGGCGTACGAGCAGTACTTC. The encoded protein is CASSLAGGTGQAYEQYF.

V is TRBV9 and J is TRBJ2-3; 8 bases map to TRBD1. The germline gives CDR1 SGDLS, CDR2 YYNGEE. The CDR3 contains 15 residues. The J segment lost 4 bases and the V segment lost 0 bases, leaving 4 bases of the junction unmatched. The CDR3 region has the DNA TGTGCCAGCAGCGTAGAAGGGACAGGTGCAGATACGCAGTATTTT. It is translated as CASSVEGTGADTQYF.

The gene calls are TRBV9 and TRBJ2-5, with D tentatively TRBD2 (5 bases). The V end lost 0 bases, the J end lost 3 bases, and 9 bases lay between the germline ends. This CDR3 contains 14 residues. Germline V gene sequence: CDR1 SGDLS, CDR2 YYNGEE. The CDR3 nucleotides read TGTGCCAGCAGCGTAGGTGGTAGCGAAGAGACCCAGTACTTC. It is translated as CASSVGGSEETQYF.